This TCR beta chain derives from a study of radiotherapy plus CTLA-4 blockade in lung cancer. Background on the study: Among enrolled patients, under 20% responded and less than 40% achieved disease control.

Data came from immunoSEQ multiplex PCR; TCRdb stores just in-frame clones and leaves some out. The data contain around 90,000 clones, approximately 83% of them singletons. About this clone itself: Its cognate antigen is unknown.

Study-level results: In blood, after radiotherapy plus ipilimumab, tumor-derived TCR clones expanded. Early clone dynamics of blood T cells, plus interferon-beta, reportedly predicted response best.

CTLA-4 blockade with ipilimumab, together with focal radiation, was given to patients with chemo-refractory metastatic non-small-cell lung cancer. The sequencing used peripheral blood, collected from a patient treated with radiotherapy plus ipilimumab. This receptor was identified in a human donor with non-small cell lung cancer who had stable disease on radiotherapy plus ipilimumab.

CDR3 sequence: CASSLGTVNTEAFF. The DNA for the CDR3 is TGTGCCAGCAGCTTGGGGACGGTGAACACTGAAGCTTTCTTT. This chain connects TRBV7-9 to TRBJ1-1; D is perhaps TRBD1 (5 bases). CDR3 length: 14 residues. Between the trimmed V and J ends, which lost 3 bases and 0 bases, there was a span of 8 bases. Germline V gives CDR1 SEHNR, CDR2 FQNEAQ (reference sequence).